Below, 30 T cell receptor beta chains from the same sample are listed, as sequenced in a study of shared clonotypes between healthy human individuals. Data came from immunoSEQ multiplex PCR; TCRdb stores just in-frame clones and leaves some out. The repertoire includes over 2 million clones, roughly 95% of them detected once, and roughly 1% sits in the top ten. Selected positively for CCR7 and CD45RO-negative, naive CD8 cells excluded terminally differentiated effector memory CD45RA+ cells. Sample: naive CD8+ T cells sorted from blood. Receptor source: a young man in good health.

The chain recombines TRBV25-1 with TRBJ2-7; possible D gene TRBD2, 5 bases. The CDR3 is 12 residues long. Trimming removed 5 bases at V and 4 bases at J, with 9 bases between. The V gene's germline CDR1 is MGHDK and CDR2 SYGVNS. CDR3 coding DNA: TGTGCCAGCAGTAACGAGGGATACGAGCAGTACTTC. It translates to CASSNEGYEQYF.

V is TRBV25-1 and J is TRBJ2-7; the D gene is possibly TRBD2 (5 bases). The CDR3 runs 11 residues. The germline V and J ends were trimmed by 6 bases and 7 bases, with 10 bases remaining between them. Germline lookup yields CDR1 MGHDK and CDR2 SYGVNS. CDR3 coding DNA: TGTGCCAGCAGCTTGGGAGAAGAGCAGTACTTC. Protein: CASSLGEEQYF.

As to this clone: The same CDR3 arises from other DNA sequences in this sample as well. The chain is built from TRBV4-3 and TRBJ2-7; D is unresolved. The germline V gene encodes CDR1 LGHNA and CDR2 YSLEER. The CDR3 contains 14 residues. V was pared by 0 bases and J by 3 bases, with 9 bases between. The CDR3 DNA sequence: TGCGCCAGCAGCCAAGACAGAGGCCTCTACGAGCAGTACTTC. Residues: CASSQDRGLYEQYF.

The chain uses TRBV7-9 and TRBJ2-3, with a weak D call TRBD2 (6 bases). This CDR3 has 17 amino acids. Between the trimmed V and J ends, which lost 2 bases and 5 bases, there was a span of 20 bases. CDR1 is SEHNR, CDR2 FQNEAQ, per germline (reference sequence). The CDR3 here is CASSLLIGGIGGDTQYF. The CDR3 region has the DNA TGTGCCAGCAGCTTACTTATAGGCGGGATCGGGGGAGATACGCAGTATTTT.

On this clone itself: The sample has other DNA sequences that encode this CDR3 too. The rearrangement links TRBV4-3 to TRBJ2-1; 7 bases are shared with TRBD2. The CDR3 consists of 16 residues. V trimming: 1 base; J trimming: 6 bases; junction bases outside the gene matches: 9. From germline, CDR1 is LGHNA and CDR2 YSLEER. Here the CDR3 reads CASSQVVLAESNEQFF. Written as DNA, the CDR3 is TGCGCCAGCAGCCAAGTGGTGCTAGCGGAGTCCAATGAGCAGTTCTTC.

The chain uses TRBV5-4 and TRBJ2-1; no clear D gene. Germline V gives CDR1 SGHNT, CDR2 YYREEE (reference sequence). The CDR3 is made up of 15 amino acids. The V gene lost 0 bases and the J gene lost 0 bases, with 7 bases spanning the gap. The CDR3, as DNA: TGTGCCAGCAGCTTGGAAGTTTTCTCCTACAATGAGCAGTTCTTC. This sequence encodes CASSLEVFSYNEQFF.

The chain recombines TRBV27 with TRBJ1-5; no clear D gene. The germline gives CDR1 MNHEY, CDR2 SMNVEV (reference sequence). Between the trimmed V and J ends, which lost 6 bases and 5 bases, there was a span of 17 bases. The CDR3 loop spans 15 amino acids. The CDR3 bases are TGTGCCAGCAGCGACGGCCCCGGATCATATCAGCCCCAGCATTTT. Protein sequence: CASSDGPGSYQPQHF.

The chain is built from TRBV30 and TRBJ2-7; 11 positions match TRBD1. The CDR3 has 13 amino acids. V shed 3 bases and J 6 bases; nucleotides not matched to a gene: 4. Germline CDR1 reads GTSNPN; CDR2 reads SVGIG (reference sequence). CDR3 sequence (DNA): TGTGCCTGGAGCACCGGGACAGGGGGCGAGCAGTACTTC. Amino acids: CAWSTGTGGEQYF. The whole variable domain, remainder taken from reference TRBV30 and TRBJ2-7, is SQTIHQWPATLVQPVGSPLSLECTVEGTSNPNLYWYRQAAGRGLQLLFYSVGIGQISSEVPQNLSASRPQDRQFILSSKKLLLSDSGFYLCAWSTGTGGEQYFGPGTRLTVT.

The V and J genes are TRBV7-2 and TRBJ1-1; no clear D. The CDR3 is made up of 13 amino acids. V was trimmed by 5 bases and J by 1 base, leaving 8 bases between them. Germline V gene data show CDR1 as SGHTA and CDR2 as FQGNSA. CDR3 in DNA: TGTGCCAGCAGCCCCGCATGGAACACTGAAGCTTTCTTT. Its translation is CASSPAWNTEAFF.

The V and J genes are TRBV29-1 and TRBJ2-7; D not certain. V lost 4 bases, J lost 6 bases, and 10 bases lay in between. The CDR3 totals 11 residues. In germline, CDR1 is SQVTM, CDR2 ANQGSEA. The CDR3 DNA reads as TGCAGCGTTGTTCAAGGCATCGAGCAGTACTTC. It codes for CSVVQGIEQYF.

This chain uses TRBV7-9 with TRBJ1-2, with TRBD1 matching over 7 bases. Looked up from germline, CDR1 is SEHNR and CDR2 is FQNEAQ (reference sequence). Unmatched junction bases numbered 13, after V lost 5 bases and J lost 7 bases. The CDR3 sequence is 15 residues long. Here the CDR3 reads CASSPEQGVSGGYTF. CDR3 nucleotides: TGTGCCAGCAGCCCAGAGCAGGGGGTTAGTGGTGGCTACACCTTC.

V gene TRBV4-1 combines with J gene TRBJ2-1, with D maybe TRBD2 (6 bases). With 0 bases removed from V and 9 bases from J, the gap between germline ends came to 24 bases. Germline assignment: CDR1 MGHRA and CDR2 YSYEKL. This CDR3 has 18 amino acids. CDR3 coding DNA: TGCGCCAGCAGCCAAGATCGTTTGGCTAGCGAACTTGGGGGTGAGCAGTTCTTC. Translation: CASSQDRLASELGGEQFF.

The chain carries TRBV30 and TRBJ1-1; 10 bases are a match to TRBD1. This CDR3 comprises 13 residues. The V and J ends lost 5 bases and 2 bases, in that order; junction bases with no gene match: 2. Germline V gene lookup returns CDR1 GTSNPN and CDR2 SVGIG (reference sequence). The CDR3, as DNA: TGTGCCTGGGACAGGGGGCGTAACACTGAAGCTTTCTTT. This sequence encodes CAWDRGRNTEAFF.

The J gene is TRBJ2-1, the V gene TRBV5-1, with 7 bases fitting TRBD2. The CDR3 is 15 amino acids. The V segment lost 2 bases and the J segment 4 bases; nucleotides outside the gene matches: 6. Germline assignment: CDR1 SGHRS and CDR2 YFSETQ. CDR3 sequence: CASSFTSDPYNEQFF. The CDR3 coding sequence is TGCGCCAGCAGCTTTACTAGCGACCCATACAATGAGCAGTTCTTC. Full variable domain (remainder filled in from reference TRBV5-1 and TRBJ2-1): KAGVTQTPRYLIKTRGQQVTLSCSPISGHRSVSWYQQTPGQGLQFLFEYFSETQRNKGNFPGRFSGRQFSNSRSEMNVSTLELGDSALYLCASSFTSDPYNEQFFGPGTRLTVL.

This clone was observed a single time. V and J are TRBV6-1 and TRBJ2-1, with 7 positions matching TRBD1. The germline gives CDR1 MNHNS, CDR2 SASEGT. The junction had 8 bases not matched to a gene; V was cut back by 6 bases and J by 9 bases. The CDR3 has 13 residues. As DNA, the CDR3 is TGTGCCAGCAGAGAAACAGGGGTTGGTGAGCAGTTCTTC. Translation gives CASRETGVGEQFF.

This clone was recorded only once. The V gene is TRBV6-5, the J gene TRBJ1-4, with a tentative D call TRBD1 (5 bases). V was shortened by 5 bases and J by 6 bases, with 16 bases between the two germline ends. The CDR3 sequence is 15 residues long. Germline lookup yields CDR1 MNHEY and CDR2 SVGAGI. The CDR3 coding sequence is TGTGCCAGCAGTCAGCCGGGGCAGAGGGATGAAAAACTGTTTTTT. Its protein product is CASSQPGQRDEKLFF.

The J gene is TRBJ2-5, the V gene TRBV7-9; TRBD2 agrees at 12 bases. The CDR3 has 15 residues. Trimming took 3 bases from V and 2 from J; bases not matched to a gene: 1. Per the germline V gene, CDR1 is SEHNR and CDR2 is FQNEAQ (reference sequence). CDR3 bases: TGTGCCAGCAGCTTCGGACTAGCGGGACAAGAGACCCAGTACTTC. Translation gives CASSFGLAGQETQYF.

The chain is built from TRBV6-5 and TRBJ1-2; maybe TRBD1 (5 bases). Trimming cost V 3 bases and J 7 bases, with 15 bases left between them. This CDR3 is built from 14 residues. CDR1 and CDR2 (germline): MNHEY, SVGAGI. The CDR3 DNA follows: TGTGCCAGCAGTTATAAGCAGGGAATCGCTGGCTACACCTTC. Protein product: CASSYKQGIAGYTF.

The CDR3 nucleotides are TGTGCCAGCAGCTTCTTGGGGACAACTAATGAAAAACTGTTTTTT. It codes for CASSFLGTTNEKLFF. The chain is built from TRBV6-6 and TRBJ1-4; D gene unclear. V lost 6 bases and J lost 0, with 11 bases in between. The CDR3 is made up of 15 amino acids. The germline V gene has CDR1 MNHNY and CDR2 SVGAGI (reference sequence).

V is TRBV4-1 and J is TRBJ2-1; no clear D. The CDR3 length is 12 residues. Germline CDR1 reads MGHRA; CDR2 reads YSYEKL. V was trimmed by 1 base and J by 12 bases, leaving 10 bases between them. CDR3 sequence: CASSQAATGQFF. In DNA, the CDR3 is TGCGCCAGCAGCCAAGCCGCGACGGGGCAGTTCTTC.

The CDR3 DNA sequence: TGTGCCACCAGCAGACCCTCAGGGGGGCTCGGTGATACGCAGTATTTT. Protein product: CATSRPSGGLGDTQYF. The chain combines TRBV15 with TRBJ2-3, with D perhaps matching TRBD1 (7 bases). The V gene's germline CDR1 is LNHNV and CDR2 YYDKDF (reference sequence). V was trimmed by 2 bases and J by 6 bases, leaving 18 bases between them. There are 16 residues in the CDR3.

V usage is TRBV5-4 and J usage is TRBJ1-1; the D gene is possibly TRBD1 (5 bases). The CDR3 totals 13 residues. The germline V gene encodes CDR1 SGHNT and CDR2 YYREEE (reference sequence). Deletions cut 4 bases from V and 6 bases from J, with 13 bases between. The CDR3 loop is CASSRGLTSEAFF. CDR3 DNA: TGTGCCAGCAGCCGGGGCCTGACTTCTGAAGCTTTCTTT. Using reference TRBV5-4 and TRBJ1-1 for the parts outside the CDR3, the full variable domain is ETGVTQSPTHLIKTRGQQVTLRCSSQSGHNTVSWYQQALGQGPQFIFQYYREEENGRGNFPPRFSGLQFPNYSSELNVNALELDDSALYLCASSRGLTSEAFFGQGTRLTVV.

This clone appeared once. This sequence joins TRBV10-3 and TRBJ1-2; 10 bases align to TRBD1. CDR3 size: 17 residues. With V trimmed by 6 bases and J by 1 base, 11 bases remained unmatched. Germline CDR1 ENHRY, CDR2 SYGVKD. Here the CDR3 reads CAIRRTGGLDHNYGYTF. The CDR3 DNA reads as TGTGCCATCAGGAGGACAGGGGGTCTTGACCATAACTATGGCTACACCTTC.

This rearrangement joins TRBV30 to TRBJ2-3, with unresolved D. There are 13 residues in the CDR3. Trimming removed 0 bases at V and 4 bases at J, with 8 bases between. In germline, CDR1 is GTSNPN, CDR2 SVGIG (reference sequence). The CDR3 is CAWSVGPADTQYF. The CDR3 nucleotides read TGTGCCTGGAGTGTAGGACCGGCAGATACGCAGTATTTT.

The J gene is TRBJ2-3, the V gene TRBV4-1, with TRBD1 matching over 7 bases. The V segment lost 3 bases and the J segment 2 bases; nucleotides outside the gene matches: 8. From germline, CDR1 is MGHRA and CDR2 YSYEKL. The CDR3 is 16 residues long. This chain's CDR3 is CASSHGLGGTTDTQYF. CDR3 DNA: TGCGCCAGCAGCCACGGGTTAGGGGGCACCACAGATACGCAGTATTTT.

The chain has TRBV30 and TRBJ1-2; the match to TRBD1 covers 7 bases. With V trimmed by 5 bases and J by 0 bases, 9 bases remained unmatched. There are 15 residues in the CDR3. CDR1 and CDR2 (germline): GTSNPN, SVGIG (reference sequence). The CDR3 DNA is TGTGCCTGGGGAATAGACAGGGCCCCTAACTATGGCTACACCTTC. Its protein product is CAWGIDRAPNYGYTF.

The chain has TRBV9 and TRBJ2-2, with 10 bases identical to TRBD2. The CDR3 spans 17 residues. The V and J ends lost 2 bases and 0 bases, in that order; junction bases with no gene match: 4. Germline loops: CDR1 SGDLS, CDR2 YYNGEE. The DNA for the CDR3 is TGTGCCAGCAGCGTTAGCGGGGGGCTCGCGAACACCGGGGAGCTGTTTTTT. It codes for CASSVSGGLANTGELFF.

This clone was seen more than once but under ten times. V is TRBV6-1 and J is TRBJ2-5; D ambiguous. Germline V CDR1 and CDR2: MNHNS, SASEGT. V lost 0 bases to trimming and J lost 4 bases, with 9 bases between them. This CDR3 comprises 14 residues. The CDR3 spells CASSEAVVGETQYF. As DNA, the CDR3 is TGTGCCAGCAGTGAAGCAGTAGTGGGAGAGACCCAGTACTTC.

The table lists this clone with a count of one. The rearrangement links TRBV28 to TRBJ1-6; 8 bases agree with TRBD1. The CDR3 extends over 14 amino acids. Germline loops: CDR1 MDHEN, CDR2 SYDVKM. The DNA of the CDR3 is TGTGCGATCGCTACCGAGGACAGGGTTTCACCCCTCCACTTT. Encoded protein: CAIATEDRVSPLHF. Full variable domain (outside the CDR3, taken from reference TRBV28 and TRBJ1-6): DVKVTQSSRYLVKRTGEKVFLECVQDMDHENMFWYRQDPGLGLRLIYFSYDVKMKEKGDIPEGYSVSREKKERFSLILESASTNQTSMYLCAIATEDRVSPLHFGNGTRLTVT.

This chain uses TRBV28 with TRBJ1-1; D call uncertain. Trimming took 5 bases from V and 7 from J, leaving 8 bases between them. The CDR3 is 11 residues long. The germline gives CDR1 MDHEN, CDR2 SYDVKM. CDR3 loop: CASSPSSEAFF. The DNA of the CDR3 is TGTGCCAGCAGTCCGAGCAGTGAAGCTTTCTTT.